This T cell receptor (beta chain) was recorded in a study of blood T cells in healthy people across ages. This CDR3 has 14 amino acids. The V end lost 6 bases, the J end lost 3 bases, and 15 bases lay between the germline ends. Germline V lookup: CDR1 MDHEN, CDR2 SYDVKM. The second PCR ran about 6 to 11 cycles with a sample-barcoded 5' primer and J-beta primers. TCRdb processed the 5' RACE reads anew with MiXCR; each CDR3 protein has one entry. The data show about 930,000 distinct CDR3 sequences, 25% to 35% seen once. This clonotype was found many times. These data also formed part of another study, on T cells of mothers and their children. That paper states: Pairs that are related and pairs that are unrelated have TCR recombination output shaped similarly by thymic selection.

The sample taken for sequencing was blood. The sequence was obtained from a woman between 40 and 55 years old in good health. The gene calls are TRBV28 and TRBJ2-7; possibly TRBD1 for D (6 bases). CDR3 in DNA: TGTGCCAGCAGCCCTCCCCTGGACAGCTACGAGCAGTACTTC. Its protein is CASSPPLDSYEQYF.